A single sample is the source of the 7 T cell receptor beta chains below, sequenced in a study of blood T cell repertoires in COVID-19. Clones were read by immunoSEQ multiplex PCR, and TCRdb kept only the in-frame ones, dropping some. The table has 110,000 or so clones, around 90% seen once; the top ten hold under 6%. The material sequenced was peripheral blood. These receptors were taken from a woman aged 50 to 65 with acute or convalescent COVID-19.

The genes are TRBV19 and TRBJ2-7; 12 positions match TRBD1. CDR1 LNHDA and CDR2 SQIVND come from the germline V gene (reference sequence). Trimming cost V 3 bases and J 5 bases; bases outside gene matches: 5. CDR3 size: 15 residues. Written as DNA, the CDR3 is TGTGCCAGTAGTATTATTGGGGACAGGGGGCACGAGCAGTACTTC. It is translated as CASSIIGDRGHEQYF.

The chain couples TRBV4-1 to TRBJ2-5; TRBD2 aligns across 9 bases. V dropped 0 bases and J dropped 5; count of bases not matched to a gene: 10. CDR3 length equals 17 residues. Germline CDR1 is MGHRA and CDR2 is YSYEKL. The DNA of the CDR3 is TGCGCCAGCAGCCAAGAATTTGAAGCGGGGGGTGGGGAGACCCAGTACTTC. Protein product: CASSQEFEAGGGETQYF.

The genes are TRBV11-3 and TRBJ1-3; perhaps TRBD1 as D (5 bases). CDR3 length equals 16 residues. CDR1 is SGHNT, CDR2 YENEEA, per germline. V was cut by 5 bases and J by 0 bases, with 14 bases left in between. CDR3 region: CASSAGDSNSGNTIYF. For the CDR3, the DNA is TGTGCCAGCAGCGCTGGGGACTCCAACTCTGGAAACACCATATATTTT.

The chain joins TRBV25-1 to TRBJ1-4, with TRBD1 matching 9 bases. The CDR3 is 15 amino acids. V was pared by 6 bases and J by 8 bases, with 10 bases of the junction left unmatched. Germline V lookup: CDR1 MGHDK, CDR2 SYGVNS. The CDR3 sequence: CASSLGTGWFEKLFF. The DNA for the CDR3 is TGTGCCAGCAGCCTCGGGACAGGGTGGTTCGAAAAACTGTTTTTT.

A few counts support this clone. The rearrangement joins TRBV29-1 to TRBJ1-1; D remains ambiguous. Per the germline V gene, CDR1 is SQVTM and CDR2 is ANQGSEA. This CDR3 has 12 amino acids. V was trimmed by 4 bases and J by 1 base, leaving 7 bases between them. CDR3 sequence reads: CSVGIANTEAFF. CDR3 DNA sequence: TGCAGCGTTGGGATAGCGAACACTGAAGCTTTCTTT.

Only one count was recorded for this clone. This CDR3 is CASAPGQGRGEQYF. CDR3 DNA: TGCGCCAGTGCCCCGGGACAGGGAAGGGGCGAGCAGTACTTC. The rearrangement joins TRBV4-1 to TRBJ2-7, with 9 bases aligning to TRBD1. Per germline, CDR1 MGHRA and CDR2 YSYEKL. V shed 9 bases and J 6 bases; nucleotides not matched to a gene: 12. The CDR3 sequence is 14 residues long.

The chain recombines TRBV29-1 with TRBJ1-2, with D perhaps matching TRBD1 (6 bases). The V gene's germline CDR1 is SQVTM and CDR2 ANQGSEA. Trimming shortened V by 3 bases and J by 8 bases, and 16 bases separated the two germline ends. This CDR3 has 13 amino acids. The CDR3 protein is CSVDVSGEGGYTF. In DNA, the CDR3 is TGCAGCGTTGATGTTTCAGGGGAAGGGGGCTACACCTTC.